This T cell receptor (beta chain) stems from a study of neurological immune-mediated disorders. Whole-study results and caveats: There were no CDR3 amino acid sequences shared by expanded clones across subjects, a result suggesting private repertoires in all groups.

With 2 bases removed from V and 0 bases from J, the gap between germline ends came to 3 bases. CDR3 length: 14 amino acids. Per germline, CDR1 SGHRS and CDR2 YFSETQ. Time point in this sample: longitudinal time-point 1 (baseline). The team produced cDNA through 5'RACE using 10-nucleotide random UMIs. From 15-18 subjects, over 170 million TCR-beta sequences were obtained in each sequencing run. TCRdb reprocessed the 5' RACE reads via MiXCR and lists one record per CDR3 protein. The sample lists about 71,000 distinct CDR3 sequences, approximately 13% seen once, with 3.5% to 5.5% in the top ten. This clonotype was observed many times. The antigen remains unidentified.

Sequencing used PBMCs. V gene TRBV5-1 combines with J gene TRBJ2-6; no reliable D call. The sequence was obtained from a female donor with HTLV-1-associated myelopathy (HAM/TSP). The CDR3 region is CASSLSSGANVLTF. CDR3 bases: TGCGCCAGCAGCTTATCCTCTGGGGCCAACGTCCTGACTTTC.